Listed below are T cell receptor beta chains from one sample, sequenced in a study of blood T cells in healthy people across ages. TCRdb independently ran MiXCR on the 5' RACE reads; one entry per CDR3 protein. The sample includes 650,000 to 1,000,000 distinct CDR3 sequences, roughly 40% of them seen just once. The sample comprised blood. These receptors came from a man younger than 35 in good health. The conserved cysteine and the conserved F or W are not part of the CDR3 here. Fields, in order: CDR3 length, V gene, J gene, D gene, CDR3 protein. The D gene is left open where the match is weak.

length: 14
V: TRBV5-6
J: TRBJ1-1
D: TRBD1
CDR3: ASRPRDRGMNTEAF

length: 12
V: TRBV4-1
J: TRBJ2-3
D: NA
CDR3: ASSQDTNTDTQY

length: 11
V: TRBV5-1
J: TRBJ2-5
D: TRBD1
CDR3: TSSSGGQETQY

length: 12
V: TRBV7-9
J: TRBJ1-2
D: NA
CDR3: ASSVRDGTYRYT

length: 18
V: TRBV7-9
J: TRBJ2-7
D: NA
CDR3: ASSLPNRTARGGVYNEQY

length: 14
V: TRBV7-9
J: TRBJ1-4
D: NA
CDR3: ASSYQGIWTNEKLF

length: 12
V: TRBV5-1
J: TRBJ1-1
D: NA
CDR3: ASKLGSQNTEAF

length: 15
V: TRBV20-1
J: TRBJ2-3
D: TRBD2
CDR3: SASPTPLAGGADTQY

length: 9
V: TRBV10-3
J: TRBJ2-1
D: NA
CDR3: AIRDGETQF

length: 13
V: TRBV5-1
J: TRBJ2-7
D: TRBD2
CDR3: ASSLGLADRREQY

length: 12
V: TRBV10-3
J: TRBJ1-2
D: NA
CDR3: AISESDQYYGYT

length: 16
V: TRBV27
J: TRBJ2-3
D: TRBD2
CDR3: ASSLRLAGGLRGDTQY

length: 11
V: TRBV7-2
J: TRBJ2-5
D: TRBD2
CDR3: ASTLLEGREQY

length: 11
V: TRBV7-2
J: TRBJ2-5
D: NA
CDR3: ASSSAWEEAQY

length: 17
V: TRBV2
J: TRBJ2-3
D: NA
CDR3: ASSEEAMIGTSVTDTQY

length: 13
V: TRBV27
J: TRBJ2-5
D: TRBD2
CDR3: ASSISGGALETQY

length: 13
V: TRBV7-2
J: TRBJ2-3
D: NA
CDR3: ASSFQGAGTDTQY

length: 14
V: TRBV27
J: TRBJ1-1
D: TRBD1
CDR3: ASSFWQGAVGTEAF

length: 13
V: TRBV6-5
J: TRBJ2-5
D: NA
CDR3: ASTKSGTNQETQY

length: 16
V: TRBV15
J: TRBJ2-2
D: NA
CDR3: ATGREARVRRNTGELF

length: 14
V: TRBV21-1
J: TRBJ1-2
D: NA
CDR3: ASSSKNCQNLYGYT

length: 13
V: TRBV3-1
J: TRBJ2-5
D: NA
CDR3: ASSQDPRRYNEQY

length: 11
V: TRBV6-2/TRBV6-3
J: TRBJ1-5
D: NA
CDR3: ASSYLGPQPQH

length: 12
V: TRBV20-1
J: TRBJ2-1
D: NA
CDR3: SSSVGGHYNEQF

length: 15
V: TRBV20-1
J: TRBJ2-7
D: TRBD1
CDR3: SARDWAGTGGLYEQY

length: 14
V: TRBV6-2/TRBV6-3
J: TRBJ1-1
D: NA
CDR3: ASSLRASTGNTEAF

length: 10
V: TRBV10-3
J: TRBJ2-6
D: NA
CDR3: AISPRANVLT

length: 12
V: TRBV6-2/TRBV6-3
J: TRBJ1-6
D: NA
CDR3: ASSYNLGSSPLH

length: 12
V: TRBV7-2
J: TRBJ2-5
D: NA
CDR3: ASSLDSTQETQY

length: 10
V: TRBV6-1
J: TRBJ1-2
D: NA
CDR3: ASSPSLYGYT

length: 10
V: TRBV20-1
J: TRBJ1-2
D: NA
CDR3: SAILDSYGYT

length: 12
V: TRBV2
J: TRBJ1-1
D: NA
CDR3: ANSGPTTVTEAF

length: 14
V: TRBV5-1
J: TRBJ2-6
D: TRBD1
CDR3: TSSLGQGYGANVLT

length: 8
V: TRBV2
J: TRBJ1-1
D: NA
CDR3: ASHGRRAF

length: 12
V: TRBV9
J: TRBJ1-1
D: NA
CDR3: ASSVGAENTEAF

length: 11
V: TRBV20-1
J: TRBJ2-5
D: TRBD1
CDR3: SASGQPNNEQY

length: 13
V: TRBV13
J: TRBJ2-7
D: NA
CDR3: ASSLGRSASYEQY

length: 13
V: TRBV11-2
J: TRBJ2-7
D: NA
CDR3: ASSLAHRVLYEQY

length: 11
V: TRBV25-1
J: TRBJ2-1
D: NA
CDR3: ASTQAGNNEQF

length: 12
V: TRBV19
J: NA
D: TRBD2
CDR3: ASSTSGPYNEQY

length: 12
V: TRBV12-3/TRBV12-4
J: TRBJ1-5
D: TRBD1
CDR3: ASTRDRDDQPQH

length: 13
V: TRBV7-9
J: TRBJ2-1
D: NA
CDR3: ASSFGTEIPREQF

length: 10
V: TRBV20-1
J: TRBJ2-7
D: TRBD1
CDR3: LIRDRTYEQY

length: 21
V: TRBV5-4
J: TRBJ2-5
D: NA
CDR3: ASSLSLLNAGSARMSIQETQY

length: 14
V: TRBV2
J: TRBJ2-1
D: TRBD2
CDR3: ASSGLLAGGRDEQF

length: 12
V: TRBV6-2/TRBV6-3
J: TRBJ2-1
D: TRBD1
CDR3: ASSWSGGRETQF

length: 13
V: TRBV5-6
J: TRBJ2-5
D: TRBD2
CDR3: ASTPLAGEKETQY

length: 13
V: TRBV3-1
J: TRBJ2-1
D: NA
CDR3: ASSQQRVEIDEQF

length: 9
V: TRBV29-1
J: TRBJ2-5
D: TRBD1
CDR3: SVEQGNEQY

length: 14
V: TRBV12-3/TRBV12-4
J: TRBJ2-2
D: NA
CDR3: ASRPVVYMNAGELF

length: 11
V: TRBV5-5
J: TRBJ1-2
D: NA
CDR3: ASSFGGMNGYT

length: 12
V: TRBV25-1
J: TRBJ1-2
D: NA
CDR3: ASGGADANYGYT

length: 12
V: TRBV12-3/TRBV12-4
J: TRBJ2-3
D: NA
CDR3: ASSLGDITDTQY